The 19 T cell receptor beta chains listed next were all sequenced from one sample in a study of beta chain features in type 1 diabetes. The investigators reverse transcribed all of the isolated RNA, so they sequenced expressed TCRB transcripts. Here immunoSEQ multiplex PCR was the method, and the copy in TCRdb shows in-frame clones only, minus some. The sample has under 450,000 clones; over 11% are singletons. The specimen sequenced was naive CD4+ T cells from blood. The receptors originated from a man in his thirties or forties in good health.

This clone was recorded a few times. This CDR3 reads CASSRDRRAYEQYV. CDR3 nucleotides: TGTGCCAGCTCCCGGGACAGGAGGGCCTACGAGCAGTACGTC. J is TRBJ2-7 and V is TRBV6-5; 8 nucleotides agree with TRBD1. The CDR3 runs to 14 residues. J was trimmed by 2 bases and V by 8 bases; bases with no gene match: 8. Germline CDR1 reads MNHEY; CDR2 reads SVGAGI.

This clone was detected only a few times. The gene calls are TRBV5-1 and TRBJ2-7; TRBD1 matches at 7 bases. V lost 4 bases and J lost 4; bases outside the gene matches: 8. The germline gives CDR1 SGHRS, CDR2 YFSETQ. The CDR3 runs 14 residues. CDR3 nucleotides: TGCGCCAGCAGCCAAGGGACAGCTCTATACGAGCAGTACTTC. Translated: CASSQGTALYEQYF.

CDR3: CASSVGGSSNQPQHF. CDR3 sequence (DNA): TGTGCCAGCAGTGTGGGAGGCTCTAGCAATCAGCCCCAGCATTTT. The chain couples TRBV2 to TRBJ1-5; D ambiguous. The CDR3 length is 15 residues. V lost 4 bases to trimming and J lost 0 bases, with 10 bases between them. Per the germline V gene, CDR1 is SNHLY and CDR2 is FYNNEI.

This chain connects TRBV12-5 to TRBJ2-3; D is undetermined. The CDR3 consists of 13 residues. Germline lookup yields CDR1 LGHNT and CDR2 FRNRAP. With 0 bases removed from V and 7 bases from J, the gap between germline ends came to 8 bases. CDR3 region: CASGLVPQNTQYF. The CDR3 coding sequence is TGTGCTAGTGGTTTGGTACCCCAAAATACGCAGTATTTT.

This clone was found a few times. The chain carries TRBV19 and TRBJ1-1; D perhaps matches TRBD1 (6 bases). Per the germline V gene, CDR1 is LNHDA and CDR2 is SQIVND (reference sequence). V lost 7 bases, J lost 7 bases, and 16 bases lay in between. This CDR3 has 13 residues. The CDR3 DNA is TGTGCCAGTACTCGGGGGGGCACTGGTGAAGCTTTCTTT. As protein: CASTRGGTGEAFF.

Only a few counts were recorded for this clone. The genes are TRBV9 and TRBJ2-5, with unresolved D. This CDR3 contains 14 residues. CDR1 is SGDLS and CDR2 is YYNGEE in the germline V gene. V lost 0 bases and J lost 0, with 6 bases in between. The CDR3 nucleotides are TGTGCCAGCAGCGTAGAAGTCTACCAAGAGACCCAGTACTTC. Its protein product is CASSVEVYQETQYF.

The V and J genes are TRBV10-1 and TRBJ1-4; D is unclear. CDR3 length: 14 residues. V lost 3 bases, J lost 7 bases, and 12 bases lay in between. Germline V gene lookup returns CDR1 WNHNN and CDR2 SYGVQD (reference sequence). CDR3 in DNA: TGCGCCAGCAGTGAATCCGGGAGTGGTGAAAAACTGTTTTTT. Encoded protein: CASSESGSGEKLFF.

The genes are TRBV4-3 and TRBJ1-5; D is undetermined. CDR1 and CDR2 (germline): LGHNA, YSLEER. Trimming shortened V by 2 bases and J by 2 bases, and 10 bases separated the two germline ends. The CDR3 length is 15 residues. The CDR3 loop reads CASSQSRLGNQPQHF. The CDR3 nucleotides are TGCGCCAGCAGCCAATCAAGGTTGGGCAATCAGCCCCAGCATTTT.

The chain combines TRBV1 with TRBJ2-5; the tabulated D call, TRBD2, remains unverified against the DNA. TRBV1 is flagged as a pseudogene. The length of the CDR3 is 17 residues. CDR3 nucleotides: TGCACCAGCAGCCAAGGTCTCGTAGCGGAAGAACAAGAGACCCAGTACTTC. Translating gives CTSSQGLVAEEQETQYF.

The genes are TRBV14 and TRBJ2-3; D call uncertain. CDR1 and CDR2 (germline): SGHDN, FVKESK. This CDR3 spans 12 amino acids. V was trimmed by 3 bases and J by 4 bases, leaving 5 bases between them. CDR3 region: CASSQSSDTQYF. Written as DNA, the CDR3 is TGTGCCAGCAGCCAGTCCTCAGATACGCAGTATTTT. Based on the CDR3 plus reference TRBV14 and TRBJ2-3, the full variable domain is EAGVTQFPSHSVIEKGQTVTLRCDPISGHDNLYWYRRVMGKEIKFLLHFVKESKQDESGMPNNRFLAERTGGTYSTLKVQPAELEDSGVYFCASSQSSDTQYFGPGTRLTVL.

The chain links TRBV2 to TRBJ2-2, with TRBD2 matching 10 bases. This CDR3 region has 15 residues. CDR1 and CDR2 from the germline V gene are SNHLY and FYNNEI. V lost 6 bases, J lost 4 bases, and 5 bases stayed unmatched. The CDR3 DNA is TGTGCCAGCAGAGCGGGAGGGCCTCGCACCGGGGAGCTGTTTTTT. This codes for CASRAGGPRTGELFF.

This clone was counted between two and nine times. The rearrangement links TRBV5-4 to TRBJ2-2; no definite D call. CDR3 size: 12 residues. CDR1 SGHNT and CDR2 YYREEE come from the germline V gene (reference sequence). Trimming stripped 2 bases from V and 5 bases from J, with 4 bases between. CDR3 loop: CASSLITGELFF. For the CDR3, the DNA is TGTGCCAGCAGCTTAATTACCGGGGAGCTGTTTTTT.

This clone has just a few counts. This chain uses TRBV9 with TRBJ2-1, with 7 bases aligning to TRBD2. This CDR3 is built from 16 residues. With 3 bases clipped from V and 0 bases from J, the junction kept 6 bases outside the gene matches. CDR1 and CDR2 (germline): SGDLS, YYNGEE. The CDR3 DNA sequence: TGTGCCAGCAGCGGCGCTAGCGGAAGCTCCTACAATGAGCAGTTCTTC. The encoded protein is CASSGASGSSYNEQFF.

This rearrangement joins TRBV7-2 to TRBJ2-3; D uncertain. The germline CDR1 and CDR2 sequences are SGHTA and FQGNSA. The CDR3 is 16 residues long. The V gene lost 1 base and the J gene lost 0 bases, with 11 bases spanning the gap. The CDR3 is CASSLVSSPSTDTQYF. For the CDR3, the DNA is TGTGCCAGCAGCTTAGTCAGCTCACCTAGCACAGATACGCAGTATTTT.

The chain employs TRBV7-2 and TRBJ2-2, with D possibly matching TRBD1 (5 bases). The V and J ends lost 9 bases and 2 bases respectively, with 13 bases between them. The germline gives CDR1 SGHTA, CDR2 FQGNSA. The CDR3 consists of 14 residues. CDR3 sequence: CASRGLVNTGELFF. CDR3 nucleotide sequence: TGTGCCAGTAGGGGATTGGTTAACACCGGGGAGCTGTTTTTT. Full variable domain (remainder filled in from reference TRBV7-2 and TRBJ2-2): GAGVSQSPSNKVTEKGKDVELRCDPISGHTALYWYRQSLGQGLEFLIYFQGNSAPDKSGLPSDRFSAERTGGSVSTLTIQRTQQEDSAVYLCASRGLVNTGELFFGEGSRLTVL.

In its sample, this clone was seen a few times. The genes are TRBV7-2 and TRBJ2-5, with D possibly being TRBD1 or TRBD2 (6 bases each). Trimming removed 4 bases at V and 1 base at J, with 13 bases between. The CDR3 is made up of 15 amino acids. Germline CDR1 reads SGHTA; CDR2 reads FQGNSA. The CDR3 is CASSWLGGIQETQYF. The CDR3 region has the DNA TGTGCCAGCAGCTGGCTCGGGGGCATCCAAGAGACCCAGTACTTC.

The V and J genes are TRBV7-3 and TRBJ2-2; D gene ambiguous. CDR3 length equals 12 residues. Per germline, CDR1 SGHTA and CDR2 FQGTGA. Trimming pared 5 bases from V and 6 bases from J, leaving 7 bases between. The CDR3: CASSAHAGELFF. The CDR3 DNA is TGTGCCAGCAGCGCGCACGCCGGGGAGCTGTTTTTT. Combining the CDR3 with reference TRBV7-3 and TRBJ2-2 gives the whole variable domain GAGVSQTPSNKVTEKGKYVELRCDPISGHTALYWYRQSLGQGPEFLIYFQGTGAADDSGLPNDRFFAVRPEGSVSTLKIQRTERGDSAVYLCASSAHAGELFFGEGSRLTVL.

The chain carries TRBV30 and TRBJ1-1; 8 positions agree with TRBD1. V lost 2 bases, J lost 6 bases, and 11 bases stayed unmatched. The length of the CDR3 is 15 residues. Germline CDR1 GTSNPN, CDR2 SVGIG (reference sequence). The CDR3 reads CAWSFFRRQGSEAFF. The CDR3 DNA reads TGTGCCTGGAGTTTCTTCCGTCGACAGGGGTCTGAAGCTTTCTTT. Supplemented by reference TRBV30 and TRBJ1-1, the full variable domain reads SQTIHQWPATLVQPVGSPLSLECTVEGTSNPNLYWYRQAAGRGLQLLFYSVGIGQISSEVPQNLSASRPQDRQFILSSKKLLLSDSGFYLCAWSFFRRQGSEAFFGQGTRLTVV.

V is TRBV15 and J is TRBJ2-3; D not resolved. Trimming took 0 bases from V and 6 from J, leaving 10 bases between them. The CDR3 totals 14 residues. CDR1 and CDR2 from the germline V gene are LNHNV and YYDKDF (reference sequence). As DNA, the CDR3 is TGTGCCACCAGCAGAGATCGACGGATTGATACGCAGTATTTT. This translates into CATSRDRRIDTQYF.